The T cell receptor (beta chain) described here comes from a study of CD4 and CD8 cells across lung adenocarcinoma regions. The CDR3 extends over 15 amino acids. The trim removed 1 base at V and 7 bases at J, leaving 7 bases unmatched. Germline assignment: CDR1 MGHRA and CDR2 YSYEKL. TCRdb reanalysed the PCR reads using MiXCR and keeps one entry per CDR3 protein. The sample contains 12,000 to 15,000 distinct CDR3 sequences, just under 45% of which appear only once. This rearrangement joins TRBV4-1 to TRBJ2-1, with TRBD1 identical over 7 bases. The TCR was taken from a male donor with lung adenocarcinoma. The CD4 and CD8 labels of this study may be unreliable. The sequencing sample was made of CD4+ T cells from the center of a lung tumor. CDR3 sequence: CASSQGSGQRNEQFF. CDR3 nucleotides: TGCGCCAGCAGCCAAGGGTCGGGACAGAGGAATGAGCAGTTCTTC.